These 32 T cell receptor beta chains share one sample of origin, sequenced in a study of CD8 T cells in Susac syndrome. cDNA came from roughly 0.53 to 1 ug RNA primed by random hexamers. TCRdb processed the immunoSEQ multiplex PCR reads anew with MiXCR; each CDR3 protein has one entry. The data show 180,000 or so distinct CDR3 sequences, about 93% seen once. Source material: CD4+ T cells from PBMCs. These receptors were collected from a human donor with Susac syndrome.

Concerning this clonotype itself: The junction differs from germline at one of its ends, possibly a read error. The chain employs TRBV7-7 and TRBJ2-2, with 10 bases aligning to TRBD2. The CDR3 length is 16 residues. Germline loops: CDR1 SSHAT, CDR2 FNYEAQ (reference sequence). The CDR3 DNA reads as TGTGCTAGCAGCAACTTAGCGGGGGGGAACACCGGGGAGCTGTTTTTT. Translation gives CASSNLAGGNTGELFF.

The V call is TRBV2, the J call TRBJ2-3; D is uncertain. From germline, CDR1 is SNHLY and CDR2 FYNNEI. V was clipped by 5 bases and J by 0 bases, with 15 bases between them. This CDR3 contains 16 residues. CDR3 sequence (DNA): TGTGCCAGCAGTCCCGCCCTGGCCGCGAGCACAGATACGCAGTATTTT. Translated: CASSPALAASTDTQYF.

V gene TRBV6-5 combines with J gene TRBJ2-7; 9 bases align to TRBD2. Germline values: CDR1 MNHEY, CDR2 SVGAGI. Germline trimming cut 0 bases from V and 3 bases from J; bases unmatched to any gene: 6. CDR3 length equals 16 residues. The CDR3 DNA reads TGTGCCAGCAGTTACTCGAGCACTAGCGGGTACTACGAGCAGTACTTC. Its translation is CASSYSSTSGYYEQYF.

The V and J genes are TRBV20-1 and TRBJ1-5; 10 bases match TRBD1. The CDR3 sequence is 15 residues long. V gave up 6 bases and J gave up 1 base; unmatched junction bases: 6. Germline loops: CDR1 DFQATT, CDR2 SNEGSKA (reference sequence). The CDR3 DNA follows: TGCAGTGCGCAGACAGGGGGCTCGAGCAATCAGCCCCAGCATTTT. This translates into CSAQTGGSSNQPQHF.

The V call is TRBV18, the J call TRBJ2-1; a possible D gene is TRBD1 (5 bases). Germline V lookup: CDR1 KGHSH, CDR2 LQKENI. This CDR3 spans 16 amino acids. Between the trimmed V and J ends, which lost 3 bases and 4 bases, there was a span of 16 bases. CDR3 residues: CASSPSGAFVYNEQFF. Here the CDR3 DNA reads TGTGCCAGCTCACCGTCTGGGGCGTTCGTTTACAATGAGCAGTTCTTC. Variable domain in full (rest from reference TRBV18 and TRBJ2-1): NAGVMQNPRHLVRRRGQEARLRCSPMKGHSHVYWYRQLPEEGLKFMVYLQKENIIDESGMPKERFSAEFPKEGPSILRIQQVVRGDSAAYFCASSPSGAFVYNEQFFGPGTRLTVL.

This chain connects TRBV30 to TRBJ2-5; 7 bases fit TRBD2. The CDR3 is 12 residues long. V lost 5 bases, J lost 5 bases, and 5 bases stayed unmatched. Germline loops: CDR1 GTSNPN, CDR2 SVGIG (reference sequence). Written as DNA, the CDR3 is TGTGCCTGGGCCGTCGGGGGGGAGACCCAGTACTTC. Protein sequence: CAWAVGGETQYF. The full variable domain, with the rest looked up from reference TRBV30 and TRBJ2-5, is SQTIHQWPATLVQPVGSPLSLECTVEGTSNPNLYWYRQAAGRGLQLLFYSVGIGQISSEVPQNLSASRPQDRQFILSSKKLLLSDSGFYLCAWAVGGETQYFGPGTRLLVL.

The chain uses TRBV30 and TRBJ1-4; D gene uncertain. This CDR3 has 13 residues. Germline V CDR1 and CDR2: GTSNPN, SVGIG (reference sequence). Trimming cost V 2 bases and J 5 bases, with 9 bases left between them. CDR3 loop: CAWSSIRNEKLFF. The DNA for the CDR3 is TGTGCCTGGAGTTCAATCAGGAATGAAAAACTGTTTTTT.

The rearrangement links TRBV27 to TRBJ2-5; 7 positions agree with TRBD1. Looked up from germline, CDR1 is MNHEY and CDR2 is SMNVEV (reference sequence). V shed 8 bases, J shed 7 bases, and the junction held 13 bases outside the gene matches. The CDR3 has 14 residues. This CDR3 reads CASRAGTVYGTQYF. The CDR3 nucleotides are TGTGCCAGCCGTGCCGGGACAGTTTATGGGACCCAGTACTTC.

A word on this clonotype: Its ends do not fully match the called genes, so a read error is possible. The chain employs TRBV9 and TRBJ2-5; D might be TRBD1 or TRBD2, each matching 5 bases. The CDR3 has 18 amino acids. The V gene's germline CDR1 is SGDLS and CDR2 YYNGEE. The CDR3 loop is CVSSVRGQPQPGRETQYF. CDR3 in DNA: TGTGTCAGCAGCGTACGCGGGCAGCCCCAACCAGGGCGAGAGACCCAGTACTTC.

The CDR3 protein is CSATFPQGAVTEAFF. Here the CDR3 DNA reads TGCAGTGCTACTTTTCCCCAGGGGGCCGTCACTGAAGCTTTCTTT. The chain recombines TRBV20-1 with TRBJ1-1, with 8 bases that match TRBD1. Looked up from germline, CDR1 is DFQATT and CDR2 is SNEGSKA (reference sequence). The junction had 11 bases not matched to a gene; V was cut back by 4 bases and J by 4 bases. The CDR3 runs to 15 residues.

The V call is TRBV2, the J call TRBJ2-1; TRBD2 agrees at 7 bases. Trimming at V came to 2 bases and at J to 16 bases, leaving 11 bases not matched to a gene. The CDR3 contains 13 residues. Germline V gene data show CDR1 as SNHLY and CDR2 as FYNNEI. CDR3 DNA sequence: TGTGCCAGCAGTGAATCAAGCGGGGTCCCCGACTTCTTC. Its translation: CASSESSGVPDFF.

J is TRBJ1-2 and V is TRBV27; 7 bases are a match to TRBD1. Germline V CDR1 and CDR2: MNHEY, SMNVEV (reference sequence). CDR3 size: 12 residues. The V and J ends lost 6 bases and 4 bases, in that order; junction bases with no gene match: 2. The DNA for the CDR3 is TGTGCCAGCAGAGGACAGGCCTATGGCTACACCTTC. Its translation: CASRGQAYGYTF.

In this sample, this clonotype turned up once. The rearrangement links TRBV7-9 to TRBJ1-4; D may be TRBD1 (5 bases). Trimming left V 5 bases short and J 5 bases short, with 9 bases between. CDR1 is SEHNR and CDR2 is FQNEAQ in the germline V gene (reference sequence). The CDR3 totals 13 residues. The CDR3 DNA is TGTGCCAGCAGCCCGACAGTCAATGAAAAACTGTTTTTT. This gives the protein CASSPTVNEKLFF. The full variable domain, completed using reference TRBV7-9 and TRBJ1-4, is DTGVSQNPRHKITKRGQNVTFRCDPISEHNRLYWYRQTLGQGPEFLTYFQNEAQLEKSRLLSDRFSAERPKGSFSTLEIQRTEQGDSAMYLCASSPTVNEKLFFGSGTQLSVL.

The J gene is TRBJ2-3, the V gene TRBV24-1, with TRBD1 identical over 9 bases. Germline loops: CDR1 KGHDR, CDR2 SFDVKD. The CDR3 has 17 residues. Germline trimming cut 3 bases from V and 6 bases from J; bases unmatched to any gene: 12. DNA of the CDR3: TGTGCCACCAGTGATCCCAGGACAGGGGAAACGGTGGATACGCAGTATTTT. Amino acids: CATSDPRTGETVDTQYF.

This sequence joins TRBV5-4 and TRBJ2-5; D uncertain. Per germline, CDR1 SGHNT and CDR2 YYREEE (reference sequence). V gave up 3 bases and J gave up 3 bases, with 9 bases separating them. CDR3 length equals 13 residues. This chain's CDR3 is CASSYGSEETQYF. The CDR3 DNA follows: TGTGCCAGCAGCTACGGATCCGAAGAGACCCAGTACTTC. The whole variable domain, filled in from reference TRBV5-4 and TRBJ2-5, reads ETGVTQSPTHLIKTRGQQVTLRCSSQSGHNTVSWYQQALGQGPQFIFQYYREEENGRGNFPPRFSGLQFPNYSSELNVNALELDDSALYLCASSYGSEETQYFGPGTRLLVL.

This chain connects TRBV5-1 to TRBJ2-3, with TRBD1 matching 8 bases. The V gene's germline CDR1 is SGHRS and CDR2 YFSETQ. V gave up 0 bases and J gave up 0 bases; unmatched junction bases: 6. This CDR3 is 17 amino acids long. This CDR3 reads CASSLETGAASTDTQYF. CDR3 nucleotide sequence: TGCGCCAGCAGCTTGGAGACAGGGGCCGCGAGCACAGATACGCAGTATTTT.

The CDR3 region is CASSQDQGYGGYTF. CDR3 coding DNA: TGTGCCAGCAGCCAAGATCAGGGGTACGGTGGCTACACCTTC. V gene TRBV3-1 combines with J gene TRBJ1-2; the D gene is possibly TRBD1 (6 bases). Trimming removed 0 bases at V and 7 bases at J, with 12 bases between. Germline-derived CDR1 and CDR2 are LGHDT and YNNKEL (reference sequence). The CDR3 extends over 14 amino acids. The full variable domain, its missing parts supplied by reference TRBV3-1 and TRBJ1-2, is DTAVSQTPKYLVTQMGNDKSIKCEQNLGHDTMYWYKQDSKKFLKIMFSYNNKELIINETVPNRFSPKSPDKAHLNLHINSLELGDSAVYFCASSQDQGYGGYTFGSGTRLTVV.

The chain uses TRBV7-2 and TRBJ1-2, with no clear D. CDR1 and CDR2 from the germline V gene are SGHTA and FQGNSA. CDR3 size: 14 residues. Trimming pared 1 base from V and 3 bases from J, leaving 9 bases between. The CDR3 reads CASSLDPSYYGYTF. In DNA, the CDR3 is TGTGCCAGCAGCTTAGACCCTTCCTACTATGGCTACACCTTC. Using reference TRBV7-2 and TRBJ1-2 for the parts outside the CDR3, the full variable domain is GAGVSQSPSNKVTEKGKDVELRCDPISGHTALYWYRQSLGQGLEFLIYFQGNSAPDKSGLPSDRFSAERTGGSVSTLTIQRTQQEDSAVYLCASSLDPSYYGYTFGSGTRLTVV.

This chain links TRBV30 with TRBJ1-4; the D gene is possibly TRBD1 (5 bases). Germline V gives CDR1 GTSNPN, CDR2 SVGIG (reference sequence). The CDR3 is 13 residues long. CDR3 protein: CVGLRQTNEKLFF. CDR3 nucleotide sequence: TGTGTGGGCTTAAGACAGACTAATGAAAAACTGTTTTTT.

The chain couples TRBV2 to TRBJ2-5; 8 bases are a match to TRBD2. Trimming removed 8 bases from V and 3 bases from J; junction bases left unmatched: 2. The germline CDR1 and CDR2 sequences are SNHLY and FYNNEI. The CDR3 loop spans 12 amino acids. This chain's CDR3 is CASWTSKETQYF. In DNA, the CDR3 is TGTGCCAGCTGGACTAGCAAAGAGACCCAGTACTTC.

V is TRBV27 and J is TRBJ1-4; D is unresolved. V was clipped by 3 bases and J by 2 bases, with 7 bases between them. The germline gives CDR1 MNHEY, CDR2 SMNVEV (reference sequence). The CDR3 covers 14 residues. DNA of the CDR3: TGTGCCAGCAGTTTGCGGGCTACTAATGAAAAACTGTTTTTT. Protein: CASSLRATNEKLFF.

The chain employs TRBV14 and TRBJ2-7; D gene uncertain. V was trimmed by 4 bases and J by 2 bases, leaving 15 bases between them. The CDR3 is 15 amino acids. Per the germline V gene, CDR1 is SGHDN and CDR2 is FVKESK. The CDR3 is CASSPSLRTTYEQYF. CDR3 in DNA: TGTGCCAGCAGCCCCTCCCTTCGGACCACCTACGAGCAGTACTTC. The full variable domain, in which reference TRBV14 and TRBJ2-7 provide the parts outside the CDR3, is EAGVTQFPSHSVIEKGQTVTLRCDPISGHDNLYWYRRVMGKEIKFLLHFVKESKQDESGMPNNRFLAERTGGTYSTLKVQPAELEDSGVYFCASSPSLRTTYEQYFGPGTRLTVT.

The chain employs TRBV29-1 and TRBJ2-2, with 7 bases aligning to TRBD1. This CDR3 spans 16 amino acids. Germline V lookup: CDR1 SQVTM, CDR2 ANQGSEA. V was pared by 6 bases and J by 7 bases, with 17 bases of the junction left unmatched. CDR3 protein: CSVLNRQGRSIGELFF. In DNA form, the CDR3 reads TGCAGCGTCCTGAACCGACAGGGAAGGTCAATCGGGGAGCTGTTTTTT.

This clonotype is a singleton in its sample. The chain has TRBV7-8 and TRBJ2-1; 8 bases agree with TRBD2. V shed 1 base and J 5 bases; nucleotides not matched to a gene: 7. CDR1 SGHVS and CDR2 FQNEAQ come from the germline V gene. The CDR3 consists of 16 residues. The CDR3 spells CASSLVAGGENNEQFF. The DNA for the CDR3 is TGTGCCAGCAGCTTAGTGGCGGGAGGAGAGAACAATGAGCAGTTCTTC.

The genes are TRBV4-1 and TRBJ2-3; 7 positions agree with TRBD2. Unmatched junction bases numbered 13, after V lost 4 bases and J lost 0 bases. This CDR3 has 18 amino acids. In germline, CDR1 is MGHRA, CDR2 YSYEKL. The CDR3 reads CASSLQPLAGASTDTQYF. DNA of the CDR3: TGCGCCAGCAGCCTCCAGCCTCTCGCGGGAGCTAGCACAGATACGCAGTATTTT.

The V gene is TRBV14, the J gene TRBJ1-2, with no clear D. The V end lost 4 bases, the J end lost 8 bases, and 14 bases lay between the germline ends. There are 13 residues in the CDR3. Germline loops: CDR1 SGHDN, CDR2 FVKESK. The CDR3 region has the DNA TGTGCCAGCAGCCGGCCCGGCCCCGGGGGCTACACCTTC. Encoded protein: CASSRPGPGGYTF.

This CDR3 reads CASTRQGVRNEQFF. CDR3 DNA: TGTGCCAGCACGAGGCAGGGGGTGCGGAATGAGCAGTTCTTC. The rearrangement joins TRBV27 to TRBJ2-1, with TRBD1 matching 7 bases. The trim removed 7 bases at V and 7 bases at J, leaving 10 bases unmatched. This CDR3 contains 14 residues. CDR1 and CDR2 (germline): MNHEY, SMNVEV (reference sequence).

This rearrangement joins TRBV15 to TRBJ2-7; a weak D match, TRBD2 (5 bases). This CDR3 region has 13 residues. V shed 1 base and J shed 7 bases, with 11 bases lying between them. Looked up from germline, CDR1 is LNHNV and CDR2 is YYDKDF (reference sequence). CDR3 sequence: CATSRASGDEQYF. The DNA for the CDR3 is TGTGCCACCAGCAGAGCCTCCGGGGATGAGCAGTACTTC.

The CDR3 loop reads CAWSPRTARVYGYTF. In DNA form, the CDR3 reads TGTGCCTGGAGCCCGAGGACCGCTCGGGTCTATGGCTACACCTTC. The chain couples TRBV30 to TRBJ1-2; D unclear. Per germline, CDR1 GTSNPN and CDR2 SVGIG (reference sequence). Trimming left V 3 bases short and J 4 bases short, with 18 bases between. This CDR3 comprises 15 residues.

The chain employs TRBV28 and TRBJ1-5, with 11 bases identical to TRBD1. The CDR3 is 16 residues long. V gave up 9 bases and J gave up 6 bases; unmatched junction bases: 13. Germline V CDR1 and CDR2: MDHEN, SYDVKM. The CDR3 protein is CASHPGQGGGGQPQHF. The CDR3 DNA follows: TGTGCCAGTCACCCGGGACAGGGGGGCGGCGGTCAGCCCCAGCATTTT.

J is TRBJ1-1 and V is TRBV5-1; D is possibly TRBD1 (5 bases). Per germline, CDR1 SGHRS and CDR2 YFSETQ. The CDR3 totals 14 residues. Trimming took off 2 bases at V and 6 bases at J, with 14 bases between the two ends. The CDR3, as DNA: TGCGCCAGCAGCTTACCGGGACTCTATGCTGAAGCTTTCTTT. Translation: CASSLPGLYAEAFF. The full variable domain, its missing parts supplied by reference TRBV5-1 and TRBJ1-1, is KAGVTQTPRYLIKTRGQQVTLSCSPISGHRSVSWYQQTPGQGLQFLFEYFSETQRNKGNFPGRFSGRQFSNSRSEMNVSTLELGDSALYLCASSLPGLYAEAFFGQGTRLTVV.

The CDR3 loop is CASSYVPGRRVGGDEQFF. The CDR3 bases are TGTGCCAGCAGTTACGTACCCGGTCGGAGGGTGGGAGGCGATGAGCAGTTCTTC. The chain has TRBV6-5 and TRBJ2-1, with a weak D call TRBD2 (6 bases). Trimming removed 2 bases from V and 8 bases from J, with 25 bases in between. CDR1 MNHEY and CDR2 SVGAGI come from the germline V gene. The CDR3 extends over 18 amino acids.